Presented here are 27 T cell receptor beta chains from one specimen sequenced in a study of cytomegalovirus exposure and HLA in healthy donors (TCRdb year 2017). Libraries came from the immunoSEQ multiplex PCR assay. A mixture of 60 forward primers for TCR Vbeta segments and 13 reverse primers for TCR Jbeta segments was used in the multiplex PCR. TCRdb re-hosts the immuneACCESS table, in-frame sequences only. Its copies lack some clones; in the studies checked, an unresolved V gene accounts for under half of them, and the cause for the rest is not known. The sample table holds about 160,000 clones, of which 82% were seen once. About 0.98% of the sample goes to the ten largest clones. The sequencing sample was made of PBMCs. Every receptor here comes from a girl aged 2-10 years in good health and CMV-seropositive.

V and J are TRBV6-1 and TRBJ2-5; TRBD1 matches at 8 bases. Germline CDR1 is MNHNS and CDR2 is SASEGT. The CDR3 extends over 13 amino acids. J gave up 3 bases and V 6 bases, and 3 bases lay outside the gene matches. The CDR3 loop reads CASSTGQEETQYF. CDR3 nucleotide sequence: TGTGCCAGCAGCACGGGACAGGAAGAGACCCAGTACTTC.

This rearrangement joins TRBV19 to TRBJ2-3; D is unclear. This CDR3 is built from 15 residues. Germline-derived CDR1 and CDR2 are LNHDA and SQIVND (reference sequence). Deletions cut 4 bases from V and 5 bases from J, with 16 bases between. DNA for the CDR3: TGTGCCAGTAGTAATAGACTTACAACGGTAGATACGCAGTATTTT. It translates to CASSNRLTTVDTQYF.

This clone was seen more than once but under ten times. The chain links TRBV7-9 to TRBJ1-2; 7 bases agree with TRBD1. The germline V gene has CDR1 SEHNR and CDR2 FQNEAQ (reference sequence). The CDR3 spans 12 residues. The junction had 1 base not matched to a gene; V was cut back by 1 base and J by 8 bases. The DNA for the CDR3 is TGTGCCAGCAGCTTAGAGGACAGGGGCTACACCTTC. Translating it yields CASSLEDRGYTF.

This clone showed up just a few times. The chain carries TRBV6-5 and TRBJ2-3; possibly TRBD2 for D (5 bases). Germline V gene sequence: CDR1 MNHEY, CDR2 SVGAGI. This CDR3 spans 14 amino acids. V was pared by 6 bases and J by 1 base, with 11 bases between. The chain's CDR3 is CASRPSPGTDTQYF. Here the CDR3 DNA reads TGTGCCAGCAGACCTAGCCCAGGCACAGATACGCAGTATTTT.

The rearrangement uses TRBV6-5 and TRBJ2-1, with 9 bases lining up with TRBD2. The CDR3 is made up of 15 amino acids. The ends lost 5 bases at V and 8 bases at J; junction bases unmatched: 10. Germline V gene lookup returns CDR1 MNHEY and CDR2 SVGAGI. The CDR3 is CASSLAGPKGDEQFF. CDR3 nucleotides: TGTGCCAGCAGTCTAGCGGGGCCCAAGGGTGATGAGCAGTTCTTC.

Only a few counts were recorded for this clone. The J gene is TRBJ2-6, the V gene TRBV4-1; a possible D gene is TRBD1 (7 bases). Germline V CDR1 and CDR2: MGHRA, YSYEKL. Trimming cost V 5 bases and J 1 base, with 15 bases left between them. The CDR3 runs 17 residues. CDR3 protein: CASSSRQGGSGANVLTF. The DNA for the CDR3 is TGCGCCAGCAGCTCCCGACAGGGAGGATCTGGGGCCAACGTCCTGACTTTC.

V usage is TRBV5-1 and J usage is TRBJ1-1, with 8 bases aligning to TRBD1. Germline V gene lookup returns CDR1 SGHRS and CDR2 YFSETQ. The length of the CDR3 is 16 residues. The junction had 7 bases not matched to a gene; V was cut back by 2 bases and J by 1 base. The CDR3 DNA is TGCGCCAGCAGCTTAAGGACAGGGAAGGGGAACACTGAAGCTTTCTTT. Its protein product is CASSLRTGKGNTEAFF.

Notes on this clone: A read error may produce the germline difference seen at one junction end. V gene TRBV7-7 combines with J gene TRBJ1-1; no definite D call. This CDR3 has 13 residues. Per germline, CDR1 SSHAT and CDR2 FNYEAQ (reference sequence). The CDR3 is CASSFGKNTEAFF. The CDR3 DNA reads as TGTGCTAGCAGCTTCGGGAAGAACACTGAAGCTTTCTTT. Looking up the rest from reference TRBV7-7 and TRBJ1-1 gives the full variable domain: GAGVSQSPRYKVTKRGQDVTLRCDPISSHATLYWYQQALGQGPEFLTYFNYEAQPDKSGLPSDRFSAERPEGSISTLTIQRTEQRDSAMYRCASSFGKNTEAFFGQGTRLTVV.

The CDR3 DNA is TGTGCCAGCAGCCAAGGGGAGGGACAGGGTGATCAGCCCCAGCATTTT. It is translated as CASSQGEGQGDQPQHF. The V and J genes are TRBV4-2 and TRBJ1-5, with TRBD1 identical over 9 bases. Germline CDR1 reads LGHNA; CDR2 reads YNFKEQ. The junction had 6 bases not matched to a gene; V was cut back by 1 base and J by 5 bases. This CDR3 is 16 amino acids long.

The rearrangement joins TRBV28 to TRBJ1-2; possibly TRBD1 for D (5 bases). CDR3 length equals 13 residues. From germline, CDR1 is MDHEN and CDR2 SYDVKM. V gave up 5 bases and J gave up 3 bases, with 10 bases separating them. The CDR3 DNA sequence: TGTGCCAGCAGTCCTCGGGGGGACTATGGCTACACCTTC. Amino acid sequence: CASSPRGDYGYTF.

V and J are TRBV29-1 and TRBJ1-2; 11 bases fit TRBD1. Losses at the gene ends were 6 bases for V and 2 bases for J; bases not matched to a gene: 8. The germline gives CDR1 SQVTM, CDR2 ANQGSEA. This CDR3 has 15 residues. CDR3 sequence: CSVVHWTGGNYGYTF. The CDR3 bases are TGCAGCGTCGTACACTGGACAGGGGGCAACTATGGCTACACCTTC.

The CDR3 region is CASSFAGTNEQYF. The CDR3 DNA sequence: TGTGCCAGCAGTTTCGCGGGAACGAACGAGCAGTACTTC. The V and J genes are TRBV27 and TRBJ2-7; weak D call: TRBD2 (6 bases). The CDR3 consists of 13 residues. Trimming left V 3 bases short and J 5 bases short, with 11 bases between. The germline V gene encodes CDR1 MNHEY and CDR2 SMNVEV (reference sequence).

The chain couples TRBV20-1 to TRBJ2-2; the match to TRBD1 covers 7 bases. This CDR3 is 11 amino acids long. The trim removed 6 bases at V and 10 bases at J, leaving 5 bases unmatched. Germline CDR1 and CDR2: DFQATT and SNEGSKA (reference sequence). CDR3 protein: CSARTGEELFF. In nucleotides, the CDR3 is TGCAGTGCACGAACAGGGGAGGAGCTGTTTTTT.

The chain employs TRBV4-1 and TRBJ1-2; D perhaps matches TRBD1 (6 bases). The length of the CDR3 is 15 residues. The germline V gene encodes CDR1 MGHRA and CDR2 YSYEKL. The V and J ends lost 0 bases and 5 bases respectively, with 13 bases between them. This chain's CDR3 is CASSQEDSFGYGYTF. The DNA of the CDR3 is TGCGCCAGCAGCCAAGAGGACAGTTTCGGATATGGCTACACCTTC.

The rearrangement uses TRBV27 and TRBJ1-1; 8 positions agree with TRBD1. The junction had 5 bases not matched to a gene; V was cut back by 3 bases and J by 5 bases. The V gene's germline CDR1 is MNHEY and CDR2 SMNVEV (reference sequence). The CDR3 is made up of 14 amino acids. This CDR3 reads CASSFLGTGTEAFF. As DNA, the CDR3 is TGTGCCAGCAGTTTTTTGGGGACAGGAACTGAAGCTTTCTTT.

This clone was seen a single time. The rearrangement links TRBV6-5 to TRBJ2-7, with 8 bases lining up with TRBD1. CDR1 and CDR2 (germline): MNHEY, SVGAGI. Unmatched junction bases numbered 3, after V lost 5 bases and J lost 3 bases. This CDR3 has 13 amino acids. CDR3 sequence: CASSRQGIYEQYF. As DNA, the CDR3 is TGTGCCAGCAGTCGACAGGGGATCTACGAGCAGTACTTC.

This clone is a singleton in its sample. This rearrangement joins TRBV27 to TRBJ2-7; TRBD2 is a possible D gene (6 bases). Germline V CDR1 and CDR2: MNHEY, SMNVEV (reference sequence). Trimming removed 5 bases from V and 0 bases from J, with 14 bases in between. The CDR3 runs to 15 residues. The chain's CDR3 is CASSRSGGPSYEQYF. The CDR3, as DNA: TGTGCCAGCAGTCGTAGCGGAGGTCCCTCCTACGAGCAGTACTTC.

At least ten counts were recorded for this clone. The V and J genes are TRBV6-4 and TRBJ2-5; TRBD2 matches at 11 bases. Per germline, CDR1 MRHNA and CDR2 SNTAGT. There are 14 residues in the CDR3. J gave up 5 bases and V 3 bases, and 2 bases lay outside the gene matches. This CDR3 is CASSELAGAETQYF. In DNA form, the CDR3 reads TGTGCCAGCAGTGAACTAGCGGGAGCGGAGACCCAGTACTTC.

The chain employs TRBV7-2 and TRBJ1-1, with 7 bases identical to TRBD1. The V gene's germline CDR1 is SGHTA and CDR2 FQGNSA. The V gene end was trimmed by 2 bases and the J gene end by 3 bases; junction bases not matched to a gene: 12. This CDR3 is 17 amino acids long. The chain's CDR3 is CASSLTSPGRGDTEAFF. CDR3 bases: TGTGCCAGCAGCTTAACGAGTCCGGGCAGGGGGGACACTGAAGCTTTCTTT.

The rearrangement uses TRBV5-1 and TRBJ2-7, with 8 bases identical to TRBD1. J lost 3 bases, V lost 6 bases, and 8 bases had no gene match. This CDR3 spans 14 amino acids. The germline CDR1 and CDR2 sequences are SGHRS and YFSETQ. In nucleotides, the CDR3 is TGCGCCAGCACCCCCCAGGGGGCTTTCTACGAGCAGTACTTC. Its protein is CASTPQGAFYEQYF.

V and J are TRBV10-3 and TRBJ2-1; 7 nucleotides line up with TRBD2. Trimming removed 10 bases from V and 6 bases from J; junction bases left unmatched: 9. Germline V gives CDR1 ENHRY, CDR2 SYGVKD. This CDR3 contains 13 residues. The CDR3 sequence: CATAPASGNEQFF. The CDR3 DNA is TGTGCCACTGCCCCCGCTAGCGGCAATGAGCAGTTCTTC.

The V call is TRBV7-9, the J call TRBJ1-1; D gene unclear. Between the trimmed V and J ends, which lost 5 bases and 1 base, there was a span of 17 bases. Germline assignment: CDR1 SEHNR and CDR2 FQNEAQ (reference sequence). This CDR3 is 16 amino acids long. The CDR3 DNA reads TGTGCCAGCAGCATAACCGGGTTTCATTGGAACACTGAAGCTTTCTTT. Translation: CASSITGFHWNTEAFF.

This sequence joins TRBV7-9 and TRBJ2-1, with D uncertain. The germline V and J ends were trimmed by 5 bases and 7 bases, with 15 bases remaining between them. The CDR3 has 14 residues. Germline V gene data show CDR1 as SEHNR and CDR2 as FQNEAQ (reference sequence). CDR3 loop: CASSPPLKPNEQFF. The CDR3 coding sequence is TGTGCCAGCAGCCCGCCCCTAAAACCAAATGAGCAGTTCTTC.

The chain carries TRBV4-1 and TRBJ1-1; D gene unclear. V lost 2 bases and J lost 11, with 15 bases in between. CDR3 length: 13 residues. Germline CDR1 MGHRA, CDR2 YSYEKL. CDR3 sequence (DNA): TGCGCCAGCAGCCAAAGGGTAGGAGGAGGCGCTTTCTTT. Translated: CASSQRVGGGAFF.

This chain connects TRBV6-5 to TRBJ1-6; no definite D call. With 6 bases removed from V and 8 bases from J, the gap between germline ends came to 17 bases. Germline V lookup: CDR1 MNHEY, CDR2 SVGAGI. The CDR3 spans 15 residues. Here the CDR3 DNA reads TGTGCCAGCAGATTACGGGTCCCCGAACATTCACCCCTCCACTTT. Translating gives CASRLRVPEHSPLHF.

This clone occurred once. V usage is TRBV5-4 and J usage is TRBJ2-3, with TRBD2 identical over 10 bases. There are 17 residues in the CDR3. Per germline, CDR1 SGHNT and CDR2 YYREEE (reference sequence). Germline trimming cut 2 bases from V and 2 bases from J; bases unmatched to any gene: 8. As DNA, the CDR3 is TGTGCCAGCAGCTTCGCAGGACTAGCGGCCTACACAGATACGCAGTATTTT. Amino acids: CASSFAGLAAYTDTQYF.

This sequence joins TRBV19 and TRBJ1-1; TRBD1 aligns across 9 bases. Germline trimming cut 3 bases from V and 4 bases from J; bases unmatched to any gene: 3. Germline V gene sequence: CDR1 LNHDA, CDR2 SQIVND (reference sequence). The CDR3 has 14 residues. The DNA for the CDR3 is TGTGCCAGTAGTATTGGGACAGGGAGCACTGAAGCTTTCTTT. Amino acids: CASSIGTGSTEAFF.